This T cell receptor (beta chain) came from a study of blood T cell repertoires in COVID-19. V shed 2 bases and J 4 bases; nucleotides not matched to a gene: 1. This CDR3 contains 15 residues. Germline V gives CDR1 SGHTA, CDR2 FQGNSA. In the source study's methods: It was from reference gene primer amplification that nucleated cell counts were estimated. Here immunoSEQ multiplex PCR was the method, and the copy in TCRdb shows in-frame clones only, minus some. The D gene and trimming were derived from the DNA, and the V and J assignments and clone size from that table. The table has approximately 170,000 clones, around 85% seen once; the top ten hold 5.5% to 8%.

Sequenced: peripheral blood. The TCR was taken from a man older than 75 with COVID-19, enrolled during active disease. V and J are TRBV7-2 and TRBJ1-6, with 8 bases lining up with TRBD1. The CDR3 region is CASSLRQGYNSPLHF. CDR3 DNA sequence: TGTGCCAGCAGCTTAAGACAGGGGTATAATTCACCCCTCCACTTT.